This T cell receptor beta chain is drawn from a study of cytomegalovirus exposure and HLA in healthy donors. Amplification used 60 Vbeta primers and 13 Jbeta primers. The table came from immunoSEQ multiplex PCR; TCRdb's copy has only in-frame clones and leaves some out. The table has over 120,000 clones, about 80% seen once; the top ten hold about 1.5%. V gave up 4 bases and J gave up 3 bases, with 10 bases separating them. Germline lookup yields CDR1 SQVTM and CDR2 ANQGSEA. The CDR3 consists of 12 residues. The chain has TRBV29-1 and TRBJ2-7, with no clear D. Specimen: PBMCs. The sequence derives from a man under 40 in good health and CMV-seropositive. DNA for the CDR3: TGCAGCGTTGGTATGGTCAGCTACGAGCAGTACTTC. Translation: CSVGMVSYEQYF.